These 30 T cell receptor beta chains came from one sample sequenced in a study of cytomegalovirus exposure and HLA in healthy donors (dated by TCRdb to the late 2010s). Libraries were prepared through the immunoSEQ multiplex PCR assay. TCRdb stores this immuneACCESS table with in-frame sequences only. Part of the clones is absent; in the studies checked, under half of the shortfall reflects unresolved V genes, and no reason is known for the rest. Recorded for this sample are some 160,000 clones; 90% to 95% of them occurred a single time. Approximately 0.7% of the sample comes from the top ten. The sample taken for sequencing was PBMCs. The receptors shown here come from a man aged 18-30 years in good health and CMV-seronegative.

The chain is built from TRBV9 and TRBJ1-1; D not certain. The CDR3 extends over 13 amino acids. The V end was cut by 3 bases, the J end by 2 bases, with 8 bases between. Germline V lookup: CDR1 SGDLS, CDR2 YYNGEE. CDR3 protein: CASSGHVNTEAFF. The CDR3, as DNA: TGTGCCAGCAGCGGACACGTAAACACTGAAGCTTTCTTT.

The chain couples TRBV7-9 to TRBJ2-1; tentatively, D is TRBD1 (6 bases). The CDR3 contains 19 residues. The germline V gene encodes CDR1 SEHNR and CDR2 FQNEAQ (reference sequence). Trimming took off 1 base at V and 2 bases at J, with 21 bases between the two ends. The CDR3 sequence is CASSLVGPQGPVPYNEQFF. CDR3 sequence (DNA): TGTGCCAGCAGCTTAGTAGGGCCCCAGGGGCCTGTCCCCTACAATGAGCAGTTCTTC.

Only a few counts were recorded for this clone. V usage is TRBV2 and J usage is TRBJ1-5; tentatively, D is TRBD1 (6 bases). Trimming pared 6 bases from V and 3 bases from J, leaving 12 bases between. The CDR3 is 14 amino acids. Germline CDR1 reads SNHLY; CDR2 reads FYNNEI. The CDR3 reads CASRPGTLNQPQHF. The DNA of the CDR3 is TGTGCCAGCAGACCCGGGACACTCAATCAGCCCCAGCATTTT.

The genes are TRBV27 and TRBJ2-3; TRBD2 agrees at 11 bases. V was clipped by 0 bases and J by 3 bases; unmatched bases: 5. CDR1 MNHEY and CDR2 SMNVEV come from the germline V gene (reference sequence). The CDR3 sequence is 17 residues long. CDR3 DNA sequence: TGTGCCAGCAGTTTATCGTTGGGACTAGCGGTAACAGATACGCAGTATTTT. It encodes CASSLSLGLAVTDTQYF.

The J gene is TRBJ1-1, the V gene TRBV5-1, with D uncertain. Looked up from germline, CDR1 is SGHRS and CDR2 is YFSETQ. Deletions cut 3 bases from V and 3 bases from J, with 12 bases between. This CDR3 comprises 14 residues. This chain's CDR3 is CASSSLGGYTEAFF. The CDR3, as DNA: TGCGCCAGCAGCTCCCTCGGCGGGTACACTGAAGCTTTCTTT.

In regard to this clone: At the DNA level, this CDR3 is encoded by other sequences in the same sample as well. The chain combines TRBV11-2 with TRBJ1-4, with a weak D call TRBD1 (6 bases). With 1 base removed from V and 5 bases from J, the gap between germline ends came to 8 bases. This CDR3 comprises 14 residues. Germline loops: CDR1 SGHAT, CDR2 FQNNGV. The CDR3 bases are TGTGCCAGCAGCTTAGGGCAGGGGAATGAAAAACTGTTTTTT. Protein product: CASSLGQGNEKLFF.

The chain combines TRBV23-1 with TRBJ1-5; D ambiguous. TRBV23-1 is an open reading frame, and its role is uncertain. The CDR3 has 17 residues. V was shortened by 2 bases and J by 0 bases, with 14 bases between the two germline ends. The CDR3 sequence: CASSQPLQTYSNQPQHF. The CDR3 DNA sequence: TGCGCCAGCAGTCAACCCCTCCAGACTTATAGCAATCAGCCCCAGCATTTT.

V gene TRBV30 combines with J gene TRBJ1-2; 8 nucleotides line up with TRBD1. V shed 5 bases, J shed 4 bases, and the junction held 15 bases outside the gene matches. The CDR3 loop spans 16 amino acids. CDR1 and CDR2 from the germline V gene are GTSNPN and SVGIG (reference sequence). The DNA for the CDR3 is TGTGCCTGGGGGCTGTATACGGGACAGGCTACCTATGGCTACACCTTC. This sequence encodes CAWGLYTGQATYGYTF. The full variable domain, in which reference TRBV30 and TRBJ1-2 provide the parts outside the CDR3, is SQTIHQWPATLVQPVGSPLSLECTVEGTSNPNLYWYRQAAGRGLQLLFYSVGIGQISSEVPQNLSASRPQDRQFILSSKKLLLSDSGFYLCAWGLYTGQATYGYTFGSGTRLTVV.

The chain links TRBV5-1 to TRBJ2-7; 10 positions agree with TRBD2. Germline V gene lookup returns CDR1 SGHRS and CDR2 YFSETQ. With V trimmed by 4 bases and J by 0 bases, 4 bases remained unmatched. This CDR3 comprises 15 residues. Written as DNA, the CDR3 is TGCGCCAGCAGCGAACTAGCGGGGTCCTCCTACGAGCAGTACTTC. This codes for CASSELAGSSYEQYF.

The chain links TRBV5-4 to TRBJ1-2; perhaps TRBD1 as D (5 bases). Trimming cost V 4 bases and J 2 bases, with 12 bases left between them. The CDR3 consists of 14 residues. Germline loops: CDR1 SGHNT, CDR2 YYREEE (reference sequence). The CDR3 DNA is TGTGCCAGCAGCCCCGGGGGGGAGAACTATGGCTACACCTTC. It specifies CASSPGGENYGYTF.

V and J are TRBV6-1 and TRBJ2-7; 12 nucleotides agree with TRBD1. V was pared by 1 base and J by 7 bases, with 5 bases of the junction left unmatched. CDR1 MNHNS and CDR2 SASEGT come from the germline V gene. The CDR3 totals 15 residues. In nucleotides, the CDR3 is TGTGCCAGCAGTGAAGTGGGACAGGGGGCTTTAGAGCAGTACGTC. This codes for CASSEVGQGALEQYV.

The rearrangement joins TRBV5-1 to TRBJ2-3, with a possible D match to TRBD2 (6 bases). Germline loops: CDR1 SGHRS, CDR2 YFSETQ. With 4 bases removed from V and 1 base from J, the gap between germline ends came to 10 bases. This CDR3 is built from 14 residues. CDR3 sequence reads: CASSQDYRTDTQYF. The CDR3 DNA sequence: TGCGCCAGCAGCCAGGACTACCGCACAGATACGCAGTATTTT. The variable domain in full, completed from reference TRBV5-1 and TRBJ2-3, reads KAGVTQTPRYLIKTRGQQVTLSCSPISGHRSVSWYQQTPGQGLQFLFEYFSETQRNKGNFPGRFSGRQFSNSRSEMNVSTLELGDSALYLCASSQDYRTDTQYFGPGTRLTVL.

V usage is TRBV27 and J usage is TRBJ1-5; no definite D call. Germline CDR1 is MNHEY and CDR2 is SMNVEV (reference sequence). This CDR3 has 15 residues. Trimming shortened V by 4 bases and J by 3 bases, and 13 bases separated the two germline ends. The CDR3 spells CASSSSFRLNQPQHF. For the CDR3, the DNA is TGTGCCAGCAGTTCCTCCTTCCGTCTCAATCAGCCCCAGCATTTT.

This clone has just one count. CDR3 nucleotide sequence: TGTGCCTGGAGTCCCTCTAACAGGGACTACGAGCAGTACGTC. Its protein product is CAWSPSNRDYEQYV. The V gene is TRBV30, the J gene TRBJ2-7; D is perhaps TRBD1 (6 bases). V was trimmed by 2 bases and J by 3 bases, leaving 14 bases between them. CDR1 is GTSNPN and CDR2 is SVGIG in the germline V gene (reference sequence). This CDR3 contains 14 residues.

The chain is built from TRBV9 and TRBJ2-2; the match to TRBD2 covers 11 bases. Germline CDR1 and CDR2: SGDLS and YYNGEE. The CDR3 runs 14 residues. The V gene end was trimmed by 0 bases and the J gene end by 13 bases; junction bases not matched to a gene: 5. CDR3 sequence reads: CASSVGLAGGGLFF. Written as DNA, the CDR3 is TGTGCCAGCAGCGTAGGGCTAGCGGGAGGAGGGCTGTTTTTT.

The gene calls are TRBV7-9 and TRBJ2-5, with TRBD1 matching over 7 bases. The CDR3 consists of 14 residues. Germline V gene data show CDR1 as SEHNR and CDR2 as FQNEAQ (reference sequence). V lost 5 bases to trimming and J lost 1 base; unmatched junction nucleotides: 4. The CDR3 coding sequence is TGTGCCAGCAGCGCGGACAGGCTCCAAGAGACCCAGTACTTC. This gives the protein CASSADRLQETQYF.

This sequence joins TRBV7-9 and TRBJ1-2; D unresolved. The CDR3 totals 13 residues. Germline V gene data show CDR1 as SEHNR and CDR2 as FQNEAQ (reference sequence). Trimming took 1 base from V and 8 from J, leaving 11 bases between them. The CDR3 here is CASSLESGIGYTF. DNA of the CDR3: TGTGCCAGCAGCTTAGAATCGGGGATCGGCTACACCTTC.

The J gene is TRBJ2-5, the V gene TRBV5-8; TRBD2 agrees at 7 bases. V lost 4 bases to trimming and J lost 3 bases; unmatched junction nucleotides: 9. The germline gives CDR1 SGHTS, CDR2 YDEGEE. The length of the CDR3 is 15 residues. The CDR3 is CASSPQGGFEETQYF. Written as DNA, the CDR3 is TGTGCCAGCAGCCCCCAGGGAGGGTTCGAAGAGACCCAGTACTTC.

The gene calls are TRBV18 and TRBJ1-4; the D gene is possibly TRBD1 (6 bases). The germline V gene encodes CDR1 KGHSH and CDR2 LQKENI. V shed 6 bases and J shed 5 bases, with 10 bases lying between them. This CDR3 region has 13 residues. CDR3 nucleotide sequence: TGTGCCAGCTCCCCCGGACAGAATGAAAAACTGTTTTTT. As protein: CASSPGQNEKLFF.

The DNA for the CDR3 is TGTGCCAGCAGCTTGGAATGGACAGGGAACACTGAAGCTTTCTTT. Amino acids: CASSLEWTGNTEAFF. The gene calls are TRBV5-6 and TRBJ1-1; 7 bases are shared with TRBD1. CDR1 and CDR2 from the germline V gene are SGHDT and YYEEEE. Germline trimming cut 0 bases from V and 1 base from J; bases unmatched to any gene: 3. The CDR3 has 15 residues.

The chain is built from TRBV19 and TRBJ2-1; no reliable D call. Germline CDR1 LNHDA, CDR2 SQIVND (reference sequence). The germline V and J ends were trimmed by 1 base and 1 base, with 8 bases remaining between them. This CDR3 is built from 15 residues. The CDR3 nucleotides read TGTGCCAGTAGTATAGGAGTGAGTTCCTACAATGAGCAGTTCTTC. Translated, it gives CASSIGVSSYNEQFF.

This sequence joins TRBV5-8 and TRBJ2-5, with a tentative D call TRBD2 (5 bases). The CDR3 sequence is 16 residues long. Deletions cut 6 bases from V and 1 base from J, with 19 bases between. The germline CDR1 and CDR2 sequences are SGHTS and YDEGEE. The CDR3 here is CASTHGGRDGQETQYF. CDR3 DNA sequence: TGTGCCAGCACCCACGGAGGAAGGGATGGCCAAGAGACCCAGTACTTC. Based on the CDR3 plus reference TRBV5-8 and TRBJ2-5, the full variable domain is EAGVTQSPTHLIKTRGQQATLRCSPISGHTSVYWYQQALGLGLQFLLWYDEGEERNRGNFPPRFSGRQFPNYSSELNVNALELEDSALYLCASTHGGRDGQETQYFGPGTRLLVL.

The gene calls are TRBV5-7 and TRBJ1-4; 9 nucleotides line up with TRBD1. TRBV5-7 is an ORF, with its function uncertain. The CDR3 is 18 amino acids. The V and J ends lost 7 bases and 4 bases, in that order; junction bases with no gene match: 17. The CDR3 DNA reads TGTGCCAGCCCGCCCGAGAACCCGGACAGGGGCCTTAATGAAAAACTGTTTTTT. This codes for CASPPENPDRGLNEKLFF.

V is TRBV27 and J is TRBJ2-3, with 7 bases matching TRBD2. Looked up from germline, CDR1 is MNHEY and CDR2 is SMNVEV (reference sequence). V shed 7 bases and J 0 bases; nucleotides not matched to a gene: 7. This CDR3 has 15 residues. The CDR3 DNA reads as TGTGCCAGCACAAATCTAGCGGCCAGCACAGATACGCAGTATTTT. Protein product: CASTNLAASTDTQYF.

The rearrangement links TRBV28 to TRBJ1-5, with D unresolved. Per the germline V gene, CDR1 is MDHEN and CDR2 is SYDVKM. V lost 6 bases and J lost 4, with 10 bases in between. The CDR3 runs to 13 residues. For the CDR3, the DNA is TGTGCCAGCAGGCCCCTCCTAAATCAGCCCCAGCATTTT. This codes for CASRPLLNQPQHF. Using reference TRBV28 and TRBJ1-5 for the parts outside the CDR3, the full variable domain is DVKVTQSSRYLVKRTGEKVFLECVQDMDHENMFWYRQDPGLGLRLIYFSYDVKMKEKGDIPEGYSVSREKKERFSLILESASTNQTSMYLCASRPLLNQPQHFGDGTRLSIL.

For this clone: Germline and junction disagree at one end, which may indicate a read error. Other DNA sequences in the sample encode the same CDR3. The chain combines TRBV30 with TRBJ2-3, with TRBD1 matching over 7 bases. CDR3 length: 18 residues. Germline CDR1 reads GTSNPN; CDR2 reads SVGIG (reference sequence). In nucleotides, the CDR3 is TGTGCCTGGAGTGGTTGGGGACAGATCCCAATAATCACAGATACGCAGTACTTT. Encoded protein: CAWSGWGQIPIITDTQYF.

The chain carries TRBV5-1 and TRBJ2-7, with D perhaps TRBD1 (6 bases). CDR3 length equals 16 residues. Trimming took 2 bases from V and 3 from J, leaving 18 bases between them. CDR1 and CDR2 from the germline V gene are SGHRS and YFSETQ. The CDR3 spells CASSLEISDSSYEQYF. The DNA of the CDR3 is TGCGCCAGCAGCTTAGAGATATCGGACAGCAGCTACGAGCAGTACTTC. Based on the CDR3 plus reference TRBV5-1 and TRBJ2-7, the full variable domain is KAGVTQTPRYLIKTRGQQVTLSCSPISGHRSVSWYQQTPGQGLQFLFEYFSETQRNKGNFPGRFSGRQFSNSRSEMNVSTLELGDSALYLCASSLEISDSSYEQYFGPGTRLTVT.

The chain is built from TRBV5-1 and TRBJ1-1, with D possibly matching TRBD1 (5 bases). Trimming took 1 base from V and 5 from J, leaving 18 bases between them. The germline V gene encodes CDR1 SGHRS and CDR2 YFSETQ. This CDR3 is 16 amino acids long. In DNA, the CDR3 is TGCGCCAGCAGCTTGACTTGGCAGGGAGGAAGTACTGAAGCTTTCTTT. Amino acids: CASSLTWQGGSTEAFF.

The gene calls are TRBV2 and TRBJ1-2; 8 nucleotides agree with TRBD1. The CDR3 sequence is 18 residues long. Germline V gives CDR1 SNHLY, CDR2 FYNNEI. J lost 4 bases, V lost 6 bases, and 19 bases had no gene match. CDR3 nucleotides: TGTGCCAGCAGGGTCCTACCGGGACAGGCGGCCCAGATCTATGGCTACACCTTC. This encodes CASRVLPGQAAQIYGYTF.

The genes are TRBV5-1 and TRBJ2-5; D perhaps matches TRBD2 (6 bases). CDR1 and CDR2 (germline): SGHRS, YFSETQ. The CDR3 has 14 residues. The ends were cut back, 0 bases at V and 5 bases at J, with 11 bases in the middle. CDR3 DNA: TGCGCCAGCAGCTTGGCAGGGAGGCAGGAGACCCAGTACTTC. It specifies CASSLAGRQETQYF.